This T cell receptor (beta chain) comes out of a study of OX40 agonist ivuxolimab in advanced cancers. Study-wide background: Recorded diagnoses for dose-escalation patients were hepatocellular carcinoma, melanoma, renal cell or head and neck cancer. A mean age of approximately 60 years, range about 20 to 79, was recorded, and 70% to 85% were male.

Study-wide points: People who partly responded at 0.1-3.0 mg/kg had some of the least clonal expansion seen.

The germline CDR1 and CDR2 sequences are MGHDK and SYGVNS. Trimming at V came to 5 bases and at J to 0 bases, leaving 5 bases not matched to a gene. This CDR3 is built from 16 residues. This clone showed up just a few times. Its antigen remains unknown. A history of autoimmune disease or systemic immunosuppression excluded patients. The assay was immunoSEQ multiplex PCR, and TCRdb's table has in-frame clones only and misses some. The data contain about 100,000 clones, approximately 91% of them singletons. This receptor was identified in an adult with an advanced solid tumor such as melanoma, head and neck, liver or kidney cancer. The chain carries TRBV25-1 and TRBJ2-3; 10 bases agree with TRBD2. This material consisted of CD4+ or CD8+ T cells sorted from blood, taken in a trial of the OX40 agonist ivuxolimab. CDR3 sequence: CASSLRTSGSTDTQYF. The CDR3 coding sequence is TGTGCCAGCAGTCTGAGGACTAGCGGTAGCACAGATACGCAGTATTTT.